This T cell receptor (beta chain) is from a study of cytomegalovirus exposure and HLA in healthy donors. Study details: Among several hundred genotyped donors, around 80% fell in the Caucasian-associated ancestry cluster.

Healthy people donating bone marrow made up the donors. Points from the study as a whole: With high specificity and sensitivity, the classifier reportedly diagnosed cytomegalovirus status.

Regarding this clone: Its antigen is undetermined.

V was pared by 1 base and J by 6 bases, with 5 bases between. The CDR3 contains 12 residues. Looked up from germline, CDR1 is SGHAT and CDR2 is FQNNGV. The primer mix had 60 Vbeta and 13 Jbeta primers. Clones were sequenced by immunoSEQ multiplex PCR, and TCRdb holds only the in-frame ones, with some missing. The table has 150,000 to 200,000 clones, almost 75% seen once. This sequence originates from a young woman in good health and CMV-seropositive. The chain couples TRBV11-2 to TRBJ2-3; no clear D. The sample comprised PBMCs. The CDR3, as DNA: TGTGCCAGCAGCTTAGCCGTGGATACGCAGTATTTT. Translation gives CASSLAVDTQYF.